One and the same sample provided the 18 T cell receptor beta chains below, sequenced in a study of technical replicates of blood from a few donors. Libraries were prepared by immunoSEQ multiplex PCR; TCRdb keeps only in-frame clonotypes and omits some of them. The repertoire includes approximately 75,000 clones, 75% to 90% of them detected once, and roughly 4% sits in the top ten. The sequenced sample was PBMCs. Source of these receptors: a human donor in good health. Some clones in this sample may be carry-over from other donors' samples.

This chain links TRBV9 with TRBJ2-5; TRBD2 matches 7 bases. Germline values: CDR1 SGDLS, CDR2 YYNGEE. V shed 4 bases and J 4 bases; nucleotides not matched to a gene: 10. The CDR3 sequence is 15 residues long. CDR3 nucleotide sequence: TGTGCCAGCAGCCCATGGGGGGGAAGTGGAGAGACCCAGTACTTC. Translating it yields CASSPWGGSGETQYF.

This chain uses TRBV7-8 with TRBJ2-7, with TRBD1 matching over 8 bases. Germline loops: CDR1 SGHVS, CDR2 FQNEAQ. The trim removed 3 bases at V and 3 bases at J, leaving 7 bases unmatched. This CDR3 is built from 15 residues. The DNA for the CDR3 is TGTGCCAGCAGCTTGGACGACAGGGGCCGCTACGAGCAGTACTTC. Its translation is CASSLDDRGRYEQYF.

The chain is built from TRBV7-6 and TRBJ1-4; maybe TRBD1 (6 bases). Per germline, CDR1 SGHVS and CDR2 FNYEAQ. V was pared by 2 bases and J by 7 bases, with 14 bases between. The CDR3 covers 15 residues. The CDR3 is CASSLFIGGSEKLFF. The DNA for the CDR3 is TGTGCCAGCAGCTTATTCATTGGGGGCAGTGAAAAACTGTTTTTT. The entire variable domain, with the rest obtained from reference TRBV7-6 and TRBJ1-4, is as follows: GAGVSQSPRYKVTKRGQDVALRCDPISGHVSLYWYRQALGQGPEFLTYFNYEAQQDKSGLPNDRFSAERPEGSISTLTIQRTEQRDSAMYRCASSLFIGGSEKLFFGSGTQLSVL.

CDR3 sequence reads: CSVNNLGGFKKNTEAFF. CDR3 in DNA: TGCAGCGTTAATAATCTGGGGGGGTTTAAGAAGAACACTGAAGCTTTCTTT. The chain uses TRBV29-1 and TRBJ1-1; maybe TRBD1 (5 bases). This CDR3 is built from 17 residues. CDR1 is SQVTM and CDR2 is ANQGSEA in the germline V gene. V was trimmed by 5 bases and J by 1 base, leaving 23 bases between them.

The table lists this clone with a count of one. At one boundary the junction diverges from the germline segment, which might be a read error. The chain is built from TRBV9 and TRBJ1-1, with no clear D. The CDR3 spans 13 residues. From germline, CDR1 is SGDLS and CDR2 YYNGEE. CDR3 bases: TGTGCCAGCAGCGTTAACGGTCTGACTGAAGCCTTCTTT. Its protein product is CASSVNGLTEAFF.

The V gene is TRBV7-9, the J gene TRBJ2-7, with 11 positions matching TRBD1. Germline-derived CDR1 and CDR2 are SEHNR and FQNEAQ (reference sequence). Trimming at V came to 5 bases and at J to 7 bases, leaving 10 bases not matched to a gene. CDR3 size: 15 residues. For the CDR3, the DNA is TGTGCCAGCAGCCCACGCGGACAGGGGGCCGGGGAGCAGTACTTC. Amino acids: CASSPRGQGAGEQYF. Full variable domain (missing parts from reference TRBV7-9 and TRBJ2-7): DTGVSQNPRHKITKRGQNVTFRCDPISEHNRLYWYRQTLGQGPEFLTYFQNEAQLEKSRLLSDRFSAERPKGSFSTLEIQRTEQGDSAMYLCASSPRGQGAGEQYFGPGTRLTVT.

V usage is TRBV5-4 and J usage is TRBJ1-1; 9 bases map to TRBD1. V lost 2 bases, J lost 11 bases, and 7 bases stayed unmatched. The CDR3 is 13 amino acids. Germline V CDR1 and CDR2: SGHNT, YYREEE (reference sequence). For the CDR3, the DNA is TGTGCCAGCAGCTTACAGGGGGCGGTCAGGGCTTTCTTT. Encoded protein: CASSLQGAVRAFF.

The chain recombines TRBV19 with TRBJ2-7; maybe TRBD1 (6 bases). The CDR3 covers 12 residues. In germline, CDR1 is LNHDA, CDR2 SQIVND (reference sequence). The V and J ends lost 5 bases and 3 bases respectively, with 8 bases between them. CDR3 amino acids: CASSPDSYEQYF. The CDR3 region has the DNA TGTGCCAGTAGTCCGGACAGCTACGAGCAGTACTTC.

This sequence joins TRBV28 and TRBJ2-7; 7 positions agree with TRBD1. CDR3 size: 13 residues. Looked up from germline, CDR1 is MDHEN and CDR2 is SYDVKM. V shed 8 bases and J 7 bases; nucleotides not matched to a gene: 11. Written as DNA, the CDR3 is TGTGCCAGCCGGGACAGATTCGCAGGAGAGCAGTACTTC. It is translated as CASRDRFAGEQYF.

The CDR3 region has the DNA TGTGCCAGCAGCCGTAGCAGGGGGGCCTACGAGCAGTACTTC. Protein sequence: CASSRSRGAYEQYF. V and J are TRBV6-5 and TRBJ2-7; D might be TRBD1 (7 bases). Germline V gives CDR1 MNHEY, CDR2 SVGAGI. CDR3 length: 14 amino acids. V lost 6 bases and J lost 2, with 14 bases in between.

CDR3 protein: CASSKGTSGETQYF. The CDR3 coding sequence is TGTGCCAGCAGCAAGGGGACTAGCGGGGAGACCCAGTACTTC. The chain combines TRBV5-6 with TRBJ2-5; 12 bases are shared with TRBD2. This CDR3 has 14 residues. Germline V gene lookup returns CDR1 SGHDT and CDR2 YYEEEE. J gave up 5 bases and V 4 bases, and 3 bases lay outside the gene matches.

This chain connects TRBV6-5 to TRBJ2-7; D ambiguous. Per germline, CDR1 MNHEY and CDR2 SVGAGI. Trimming stripped 7 bases from V and 3 bases from J, with 7 bases between. CDR3 length: 11 amino acids. The CDR3 region is CASTQNYEQYF. The CDR3 nucleotides are TGTGCCAGCACCCAAAACTACGAGCAGTACTTC.

In this sample, this clone turned up a few times. The V and J genes are TRBV29-1 and TRBJ1-4; no clear D gene. V lost 0 bases, J lost 11 bases, and 7 bases lay in between. Germline V lookup: CDR1 SQVTM, CDR2 ANQGSEA. This CDR3 is 11 amino acids long. As DNA, the CDR3 is TGCAGCGTTGAAGAATCGGTGAAACTGTTTTTT. It specifies CSVEESVKLFF. The full variable domain, its missing parts supplied by reference TRBV29-1 and TRBJ1-4, is SAVISQKPSRDICQRGTSLTIQCQVDSQVTMMFWYRQQPGQSLTLIATANQGSEATYESGFVIDKFPISRPNLTFSTLTVSNMSPEDSSIYLCSVEESVKLFFGSGTQLSVL.

V is TRBV7-3 and J is TRBJ2-1, with TRBD2 matching over 13 bases. Germline CDR1 is SGHTA and CDR2 is FQGTGA. The CDR3 length is 17 residues. After removal of 5 bases from V and 5 bases from J, the junction contained 9 bases not matched to a gene. The CDR3 loop is CASSRGTSGGADNEQFF. CDR3 in DNA: TGTGCCAGCAGCCGAGGCACTAGCGGGGGGGCCGACAATGAGCAGTTCTTC.

J is TRBJ2-2 and V is TRBV10-1; D perhaps matches TRBD1 (5 bases). The V end was cut by 3 bases, the J end by 0 bases, with 8 bases between. Per germline, CDR1 WNHNN and CDR2 SYGVQD (reference sequence). The CDR3 is 15 amino acids. The CDR3 is CASSEGHANTGELFF. The CDR3 DNA reads TGCGCCAGCAGTGAAGGACACGCGAACACCGGGGAGCTGTTTTTT.

This chain joins TRBV5-1 and TRBJ2-2; TRBD2 agrees at 8 bases. V was pared by 0 bases and J by 7 bases, with 5 bases of the junction left unmatched. The V gene's germline CDR1 is SGHRS and CDR2 YFSETQ. This CDR3 contains 15 residues. In nucleotides, the CDR3 is TGCGCCAGCAGCTTGGATCGGGGGGGAGACGGGGAGCTGTTTTTT. It translates to CASSLDRGGDGELFF.

The chain carries TRBV7-2 and TRBJ2-7; D remains unclear. Deletions cut 4 bases from V and 4 bases from J, with 20 bases between. There are 16 residues in the CDR3. The V gene's germline CDR1 is SGHTA and CDR2 FQGNSA. The CDR3 sequence is CASSSILSLVLYEQYF. Written as DNA, the CDR3 is TGTGCCAGCAGCTCAATACTTTCGTTAGTCCTTTACGAGCAGTACTTC.

The CDR3 loop is CATDRVGPPETYNEQFF. The CDR3 DNA reads as TGTGCCACCGACAGGGTCGGCCCTCCCGAAACCTACAATGAGCAGTTCTTC. The J gene is TRBJ2-1, the V gene TRBV2; 7 bases are shared with TRBD1. The CDR3 totals 17 residues. The germline V gene encodes CDR1 SNHLY and CDR2 FYNNEI. With V trimmed by 10 bases and J by 2 bases, 17 bases remained unmatched. The full variable domain, with the rest looked up from reference TRBV2 and TRBJ2-1, is EPEVTQTPSHQVTQMGQEVILRCVPISNHLYFYWYRQILGQKVEFLVSFYNNEISEKSEIFDDQFSVERPDGSNFTLKIRSTKLEDSAMYFCATDRVGPPETYNEQFFGPGTRLTVL.